This TCR beta chain was observed in a study of cytomegalovirus exposure and HLA in healthy donors. Regarding the study as a whole: The study designated 150 to 200 TCR beta chains cytomegalovirus-associated. When presence/absence was analysed, sequencing depth was taken to be roughly uniform across donors. Available immune exposure information was restricted to CMV serostatus only.

The PCR had 60 Vbeta and 13 Jbeta primers. Profiling relied on immunoSEQ multiplex PCR, and the TCRdb table lists in-frame clones only, not all of them. The sample includes 50,000 to 60,000 clones, 75% to 85% of them seen just once. The CDR3 runs 18 residues. The germline gives CDR1 SGHNT, CDR2 YENEEA. The V and J ends lost 2 bases and 5 bases respectively, with 22 bases between them. A remark on this clone: Antigen specificity is unknown.

It was healthy bone marrow donors who served as donors. This clonotype originated in a female donor in good health and CMV-seronegative. This chain joins TRBV11-3 and TRBJ1-5; a possible D gene is TRBD1 (6 bases). The sequenced sample was PBMCs. The CDR3 is CASSLRFPPGVEDQPQHF. CDR3 in DNA: TGTGCCAGCAGCTTAAGATTCCCCCCAGGGGTGGAGGATCAGCCCCAGCATTTT.